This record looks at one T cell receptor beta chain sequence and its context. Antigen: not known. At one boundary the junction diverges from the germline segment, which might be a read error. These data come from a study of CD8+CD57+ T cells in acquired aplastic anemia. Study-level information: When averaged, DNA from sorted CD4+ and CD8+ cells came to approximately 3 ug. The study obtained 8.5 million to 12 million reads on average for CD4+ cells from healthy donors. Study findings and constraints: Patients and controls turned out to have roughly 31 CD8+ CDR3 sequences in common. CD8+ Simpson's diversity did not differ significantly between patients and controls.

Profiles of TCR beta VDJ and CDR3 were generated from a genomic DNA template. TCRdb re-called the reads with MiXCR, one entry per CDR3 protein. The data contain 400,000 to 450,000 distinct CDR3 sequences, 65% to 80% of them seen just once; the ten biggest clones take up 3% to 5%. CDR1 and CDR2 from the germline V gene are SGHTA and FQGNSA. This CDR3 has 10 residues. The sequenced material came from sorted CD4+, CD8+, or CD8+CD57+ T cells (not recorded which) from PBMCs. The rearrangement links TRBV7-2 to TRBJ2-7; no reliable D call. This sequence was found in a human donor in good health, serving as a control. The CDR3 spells CASGATEQNF. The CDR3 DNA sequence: TGTGCCAGCGGCGCGACGGAGCAGAACTTC.